Shown below are 10 T cell receptor beta chains from a single sample sequenced in a study of blood T cell repertoires in COVID-19. Data came from immunoSEQ multiplex PCR; TCRdb stores just in-frame clones and leaves some out. This table holds some 11,000 clones, approximately 91% found once. Sequencing was done on a sample of peripheral blood. Receptors were obtained from a woman between 65 and 79 years old with active COVID-19.

The rearrangement links TRBV27 to TRBJ1-1, with 8 bases that match TRBD1. The CDR3 loop spans 15 amino acids. V lost 5 bases, J lost 3 bases, and 8 bases stayed unmatched. The germline V gene encodes CDR1 MNHEY and CDR2 SMNVEV (reference sequence). The CDR3 bases are TGTGCCAGCAGTCCCCCCCCGGGACAGGACACTGAAGCTTTCTTT. It codes for CASSPPPGQDTEAFF.

The chain carries TRBV18 and TRBJ2-5; TRBD2 agrees at 7 bases. Germline V CDR1 and CDR2: KGHSH, LQKENI. The CDR3 is 13 residues long. The V and J ends lost 4 bases and 14 bases, in that order; junction bases with no gene match: 13. The CDR3 bases are TGTGCCAGCTCACTCCAACCGGGACTACCTTTATACTTC. Residues: CASSLQPGLPLYF.

The V call is TRBV4-1, the J call TRBJ1-2, with 7 bases identical to TRBD1. V dropped 0 bases and J dropped 4; count of bases not matched to a gene: 8. This CDR3 is built from 16 residues. The germline gives CDR1 MGHRA, CDR2 YSYEKL. The CDR3 DNA reads as TGCGCCAGCAGCCAAGATCAGGCAGGGGGTTTCTATGGCTACACCTTC. It translates to CASSQDQAGGFYGYTF.

The chain links TRBV3-1 (or the pseudogene TRBV3-2) to TRBJ1-1; no firm D call. This CDR3 has 11 amino acids. Germline CDR1 and CDR2: LGHDT and YNNKEL (reference sequence). Trimming shortened V by 7 bases and J by 7 bases, and 10 bases separated the two germline ends. CDR3 DNA: TGTGCCAGCACCCGAGGACTTGAAGCTTTCTTT. Residues: CASTRGLEAFF.

The genes are TRBV3-1 (or the pseudogene TRBV3-2) and TRBJ2-7; D may be TRBD2 (5 bases). V was cut by 4 bases and J by 3 bases, with 19 bases left in between. Per germline, CDR1 LGHDT and CDR2 YNNKEL (reference sequence). The CDR3 extends over 16 amino acids. CDR3 amino acids: CASSPSPFDRYYEQYF. In nucleotides, the CDR3 is TGTGCCAGCAGCCCTAGCCCCTTCGATAGGTACTACGAGCAGTACTTC.

This chain uses TRBV11-3 with TRBJ2-7; 9 positions agree with TRBD1. Unmatched junction bases numbered 7, after V lost 4 bases and J lost 6 bases. From germline, CDR1 is SGHNT and CDR2 YENEEA. The CDR3 covers 14 residues. DNA of the CDR3: TGTGCCAGCAGCTCGGACAGGGGCGGGCGCGAGCAGTACTTC. Translation gives CASSSDRGGREQYF. The full variable domain, rest sourced from reference TRBV11-3 and TRBJ2-7, is EAGVVQSPRYKIIEKKQPVAFWCNPISGHNTLYWYLQNLGQGPELLIRYENEEAVDDSQLPKDRFSAERLKGVDSTLKIQPAELGDSAVYLCASSSDRGGREQYFGPGTRLTVT.

This rearrangement joins TRBV19 to TRBJ2-2, with 8 bases matching TRBD1. The J segment lost 4 bases and the V segment lost 3 bases, leaving 4 bases of the junction unmatched. The CDR3 length is 15 residues. Germline values: CDR1 LNHDA, CDR2 SQIVND (reference sequence). The CDR3 DNA reads TGTGCCAGTAGTATCAGGGGGCAGATCACCGGGGAGCTGTTTTTT. This encodes CASSIRGQITGELFF.

The CDR3 spells CASSEGVLGETQYF. The CDR3 nucleotides read TGCGCCAGCAGTGAAGGGGTTCTAGGAGAGACCCAGTACTTC. V and J are TRBV10-1 and TRBJ2-5; D possibly corresponds to TRBD1 (5 bases). The CDR3 covers 14 residues. Trimming left V 3 bases short and J 4 bases short, with 12 bases between. CDR1 and CDR2 (germline): WNHNN, SYGVQD (reference sequence).

This CDR3 is CASSFQQGINQPQHF. DNA for the CDR3: TGTGCCAGCAGCTTTCAACAGGGGATCAATCAGCCCCAGCATTTT. The chain uses TRBV5-6 and TRBJ1-5; 7 bases map to TRBD1. The germline V gene encodes CDR1 SGHDT and CDR2 YYEEEE. This CDR3 region has 15 residues. J lost 3 bases, V lost 2 bases, and 5 bases had no gene match. Combining the CDR3 with reference TRBV5-6 and TRBJ1-5 gives the whole variable domain DAGVTQSPTHLIKTRGQQVTLRCSPKSGHDTVSWYQQALGQGPQFIFQYYEEEERQRGNFPDRFSGHQFPNYSSELNVNALLLGDSALYLCASSFQQGINQPQHFGDGTRLSIL.

DNA for the CDR3: TGTGCCAGCAGTTGCCCAACCGGGACTAGCGGGAGGCCTTCCCCTCAGGATACGCAGTATTTT. Its translation is CASSCPTGTSGRPSPQDTQYF. The chain uses TRBV6-7 and TRBJ2-3; 15 bases line up with TRBD2. TRBV6-7 is given ORF status, its function remaining uncertain. With 4 bases clipped from V and 6 bases from J, the junction kept 20 bases outside the gene matches. This CDR3 has 21 amino acids.